A selection of T cell receptor beta chains follows, all from one sample in a study of blood T cell repertoires in COVID-19. This table comes from immunoSEQ multiplex PCR, and its TCRdb copy is limited to in-frame clones, with some not included. The sample shows roughly 130,000 clones, about four fifths of them seen only once. The specimen was peripheral blood. These receptors were obtained from a man older than 75 with acute or convalescent COVID-19. Each CDR3 is given with its conserved first and last residue. A D gene is named only where the DNA matches it firmly. Not all rows give a size; the values are once, few, many and, for expanded clones, a class.

TRBD1 | . | TRBJ2-7 | TRBV7-2 | TGTGCCAGCAGCCCAAGCAGGGACAGGGGGTACGAGCAGTACTTC | CASSPSRDRGYEQYF
. | once | TRBJ2-3 | TRBV2 | TGTGCCAGCAGTTCTAGGGACTCCCTCGGAGATACGCAGTATTTT | CASSSRDSLGDTQYF
TRBD2 | . | TRBJ2-3 | TRBV15 | TGTGCCACCAGCAGGATCCTAGCGGCAAACACAGATACGCAGTATTTT | CATSRILAANTDTQYF
. | . | TRBJ1-1 | TRBV29-1 | TGCAGCGTTGAAGATCTGGGAGGGGGCACTGAAGCTTTCTTT | CSVEDLGGGTEAFF
. | . | TRBJ2-3 | TRBV5-4 | TGTGCCAGCAGCTTACTCGGGCTGGGGCGGAGCACAGATACGCAGTATTTT | CASSLLGLGRSTDTQYF
. | . | TRBJ1-6 | TRBV28 | TGTGCCAGCAGTTCTATACCTCTAGGTGGGTCACCCCTCCACTTT | CASSSIPLGGSPLHF
TRBD1 | . | TRBJ2-7 | TRBV7-9 | TGTGCCAGCAGCTGGGGACAGGGCGGGGGACAGTACTTC | CASSWGQGGGQYF
. | . | TRBJ2-7 | TRBV4-3 | TGCGCCAGCAGCCGTCAGACAGAAACCTACGAGCAGTACTTC | CASSRQTETYEQYF
TRBD1 | . | TRBJ1-2 | TRBV12-3/TRBV12-4 | TGTGCCAGCAGTCCCGGGACAGTCTATGGCTACACCTTC | CASSPGTVYGYTF
TRBD1 | . | TRBJ1-4 | TRBV28 | TGTGCCAGCAGTCCCGCCGGGGACAGGGTGATAAAACTGTTTTTT | CASSPAGDRVIKLFF
. | . | TRBJ1-5 | TRBV6-5 | TGTGCCAGCAGTTCACAGGGAAATAGCAATCAGCCCCAGCATTTT | CASSSQGNSNQPQHF
. | . | TRBJ2-7 | TRBV29-1 | TGCAGCGGGGGGCGTAATGGCGAGCAGTACTTC | CSGGRNGEQYF
. | . | TRBJ1-6 | TRBV6-2/TRBV6-3 | TGTGCCAGCAGTTACGGAGTCTTTAATTCACCCCTCCACTTT | CASSYGVFNSPLHF
TRBD2 | . | TRBJ2-1 | TRBV19 | TGTGCCAGCAGACTAGCGGGGGCAAGCTCCTACAATGAGCAGTTCTTC | CASRLAGASSYNEQFF
TRBD2 | . | TRBJ2-5 | TRBV3-1/TRBV3-2 | TGTGCCAGCAGCCAAGGGCCCTCGATTAGCGGGGGGTCAGAGACCCAGTACTTC | CASSQGPSISGGSETQYF
TRBD1 | . | TRBJ1-4 | TRBV7-9 | TGTGCCAGCACCGACGGGACAGGGGTTGAAAAACTGTTTTTT | CASTDGTGVEKLFF
TRBD2 | . | TRBJ2-2 | TRBV15 | TGTGCCACCAGCAGAGAACTAGCGGGGGGATTAAACACCGGGGAGCTGTTTTTT | CATSRELAGGLNTGELFF
. | once | TRBJ1-5 | TRBV3-1/TRBV3-2 | TGTGCCAGCAGCCAGGGAGGTGGTCAGCCCCAGCATTTT | CASSQGGGQPQHF
TRBD1 | . | TRBJ1-2 | TRBV4-2 | TGTGCCAGCAGCCAATTAGACAGGGCAGACTATGGCTACACCTTC | CASSQLDRADYGYTF
. | . | TRBJ1-5 | TRBV18 | TGTGCCAGCTCCCGAGGGGGGGCCCTGGGGCAGGGGCAGCCCCAGCATTTT | CASSRGGALGQGQPQHF
. | . | TRBJ2-5 | TRBV7-3 | TGTGCCAGCAGCTCCGGACTGGGCCCCCAAGAGACCCAGTACTTC | CASSSGLGPQETQYF
. | once | TRBJ1-6 | TRBV7-2 | TGTGCCAGCAGCTTAGGGCAGAATAATTCACCCCTCCACTTT | CASSLGQNNSPLHF
TRBD1 | . | TRBJ2-3 | TRBV7-3 | TGTGCCAGCAGCTTAAACAGGGGGAGCACAGATACGCAGTATTTT | CASSLNRGSTDTQYF
TRBD1 | . | TRBJ1-4 | TRBV5-6 | TGTGCCAGCAGCGCCGTATCACAGGGGAGCTCTGAAAAACTGTTTTTT | CASSAVSQGSSEKLFF
TRBD1 | . | TRBJ1-1 | TRBV5-1 | TGCGCCAGCAGCTTCTCTGAGGGGGCAAGCACTGAAGCTTTCTTT | CASSFSEGASTEAFF
. | . | TRBJ1-1 | TRBV6-5 | TGTGCCGTACAGGGCCCGATGAACACTGAAGCTTTCTTT | CAVQGPMNTEAFF
. | . | TRBJ2-7 | TRBV11-2 | TGTGCCAGCAGCTCCCTTGGGGGCTTCAGCTCCTACGAGCAGTACTTC | CASSSLGGFSSYEQYF
. | . | TRBJ2-7 | TRBV7-2 | TGTGCCAGCAGCTCGAGGACTGGCATTCCCTACGAGCAGTACTTC | CASSSRTGIPYEQYF